This T cell receptor (beta chain) came from a study of blood T cell repertoires in COVID-19. Clones were read by immunoSEQ multiplex PCR, and TCRdb kept only the in-frame ones, dropping some. The table has roughly 230,000 clones, roughly 87% seen once; the top ten hold around 4.6%. There are 14 residues in the CDR3. The V and J ends lost 0 bases and 4 bases respectively, with 9 bases between them. The germline gives CDR1 LNHNV, CDR2 YYDKDF (reference sequence). The chain employs TRBV15 and TRBJ1-1; D unclear. The sample consisted of peripheral blood. This TCR derives from a woman between 35 and 50 years old who had recovered from COVID-19. Here the CDR3 DNA reads TGTGCCACCAGCAGAGACCCCGGGTCCACTGAAGCTTTCTTT. The encoded protein is CATSRDPGSTEAFF. The full variable domain, rest sourced from reference TRBV15 and TRBJ1-1, is DAMVIQNPRYQVTQFGKPVTLSCSQTLNHNVMYWYQQKSSQAPKLLFHYYDKDFNNEADTPDNFQSRRPNTSFCFLDIRSPGLGDTAMYLCATSRDPGSTEAFFGQGTRLTVV.